This T cell receptor (beta chain) was recorded in a study of shared clonotypes between healthy human individuals (dated by TCRdb to 2018 to 2021). Regarding the study in general: A couple of women and a few men aged 18 to 49 years were included in the cohort. For each donor, CD4 naive and CD4 memory were each run on three plates, CD8 naive on two plates, and CD8 memory on one plate. Blood TCR repertoires of roughly 5 healthy adults were deeply sequenced to estimate repertoire size and the extent of clonotype sharing between individuals. To increase sequencing depth and limit assay-specific biases, TCR repertoire library preparation and sequencing were carried out by different laboratories using diverse techniques. Per donor, leukapheresis produced somewhere between about 0.94 and 9.5 billion PBMCs.

Using the deep immunoSEQ assay, TCR CDR3 regions were amplified from genomic DNA by multiplex PCR. For each cell subset, the extracted genomic DNA was distributed evenly across all wells of several immunoSEQ 96-well plates, and each plate served as one replicate. For sorted subsets, approximately 190 ng of genomic DNA, equivalent to about 30,000 T cell genomes, went into each replicate PCR. The purified libraries were quantified using a Qubit 3.0 fluorometer, sized with a Bioanalyzer 2100, and then quantified again using the KAPA Library Quantification kit. Every immunoSEQ 96-well plate was sequenced on a separate single-read 150-cycle Illumina NextSeq 550 flow cell. From the authors' description of their analysis: The immunoSEQ output contained only junctional sequences without quality scores, so filtering could not match that applied to full-length reads. Sequences were annotated with PyIR, a Python wrapper for IgBLAST v1.9, using IMGT germline references to assign V/J genes and CDR3. Reads were filtered out if the reads had weak V/J assignments (E-value above 1e-6), no CDR3, stop codons, out-of-frame junctions, or ambiguous translated residues. A V3J clonotype was defined by an identical inferred V gene, J gene, and CDR3 amino acid sequence. Percentage overlap between repertoires was computed as shared unique clonotypes divided by the size of the smaller repertoire. Three approaches were used to assess repertoire richness: RTK rarefaction, the Chao1 estimator, and Recon v2.1 estimates of unobserved clonotypes. For all TCRbeta clonotypes obtained by the gDNA method from a handful of donors, generation probabilities were computed with OLGA. Here the immuneACCESS table is served through TCRdb, limited to in-frame sequences with V and J called. Missing clones are a known gap in these copies; in checked studies unresolved V genes cover under half, and the rest lacks a known reason. Clone size and the V and J calls come from that table; the DNA yielded D and trimming. The sample records 950,000 to 1,100,000 clones, about 84% of which are singletons. The ten biggest clones cover roughly 0.57% of the sample.

About this clone: Its antigen is currently not known. Per-base qualities were not stored, and no clone one base away is much larger.

Healthy HIV-negative adults with no recently reported acute infections or vaccinations were included as donors. All donors were Caucasian adults living in Nashville, Tennessee, USA. CD4+ T cells were enriched through magnetic negative selection, after which naive cells were positively selected on CD45RA and the remaining negative fraction served as the memory subset. After blood collection by leukapheresis, PBMCs were isolated using Ficoll-Histopaque density gradient centrifugation and then cryopreserved in the vapor phase of liquid nitrogen. Analytical flow cytometry was used to check the purity and quantity of every magnetically sorted T cell population. Genomic DNA was isolated from every sorted fraction and measured by UV absorbance on a Nanodrop 2000c. Paper-wide results and their limitations: Incomplete sequencing was indicated by rarefaction of sorted-subset datasets, despite the large sequencing depth. Pairwise subsampling led to the expectation that sequencing depth would affect the degree of clonotype sharing among donors. Compared with non-shared clonotypes, clonotypes shared by all four sorted-subset donors had higher generation probabilities. Sampling was limited to blood, and TCR repertoires in tissue likely differ from TCR repertoires in blood. The genetic and exposure-history diversity represented was limited by the small number of donors. Naive subsets generally had larger estimated clonotype richness than memory subsets. Sharing across four donors was observed for roughly 5.4% of naive CD4, over 3% of naive CD8, 2% to 2.5% of memory CD4, and roughly 0.4% of memory CD8 clonotypes.

The sequencing sample was made of memory CD4+ T cells from PBMCs. According to the study, the label for this sample's cell subset or site signals: CD45RA-negative fraction. This TCR was sampled from a man aged 18 to 30 in good health. Some clones in this sample may be carry-over from other donors' samples.

The DNA sequence follows: TGTGCCAGCAGCCACAGGGGGCGGAGAGGGTACGAGCAGTACTTC. The translation is CASSHRGRRGYEQYF. The V and J genes are TRBV6-5 and TRBJ2-7; a stretch of 9 junction bases matches TRBD1. The CDR3 runs 15 amino acids, cysteine and phenylalanine included. The retained sequence is limited to the CDR3, 45 bases, with the frame set at the first base. From the germline V gene, CDR1 is MNHEY and CDR2 is SVGAGI. V and J are trimmed by 6 bases and 4 bases, and the gene matches miss 10 bases of the junction.